The 14 T cell receptor beta chains in this list originate from one sample, sequenced in a study of T cell changes during pregnancy in multiple sclerosis. Assay: immunoSEQ multiplex PCR; the TCRdb copy retains only in-frame clones and omits some. Counted here are about 46,000 clones, 85% to 95% occurring once; the ten biggest clones make up about 2.6%. Sequences were derived from CD8+ T cells from peripheral blood mononuclear cells, sampled in the second trimester of pregnancy. The receptors were sampled from a female donor with multiple sclerosis, enrolled in a pregnancy study.

The chain recombines TRBV7-2 with TRBJ2-4; no clear D gene. The V gene's germline CDR1 is SGHTA and CDR2 FQGNSA. V was pared by 1 base and J by 7 bases, with 20 bases between. The CDR3 totals 17 residues. The CDR3 here is CASSLDDTFTLWNIQYF. CDR3 coding DNA: TGTGCCAGCAGCTTAGACGACACTTTTACTCTTTGGAACATTCAGTACTTC.

The chain is built from TRBV27 and TRBJ1-2; D gene ambiguous. This CDR3 has 15 residues. Germline V gene data show CDR1 as MNHEY and CDR2 as SMNVEV (reference sequence). Trimming took 2 bases from V and 1 from J, leaving 11 bases between them. In DNA form, the CDR3 reads TGTGCCAGCAGTTTAACTGTCCCGGGTAACTATGGCTACACCTTC. Translated, it gives CASSLTVPGNYGYTF.

The rearrangement uses TRBV5-1 and TRBJ2-7; D possibly corresponds to TRBD1 (5 bases). The V end was cut by 4 bases, the J end by 1 base, with 18 bases between. This CDR3 has 16 residues. Germline CDR1 is SGHRS and CDR2 is YFSETQ. The CDR3 is CASSITLGVGSYEQYF. CDR3 DNA sequence: TGCGCCAGCAGCATAACCCTAGGGGTCGGATCCTACGAGCAGTACTTC.

V gene TRBV19 combines with J gene TRBJ1-1, with D tentatively TRBD1 (6 bases). CDR3 length: 15 amino acids. Trimming cost V 3 bases and J 0 bases, with 11 bases left between them. Germline V gene sequence: CDR1 LNHDA, CDR2 SQIVND (reference sequence). CDR3 loop: CASSIRTAMNTEAFF. The CDR3 region has the DNA TGTGCCAGTAGTATCCGGACAGCCATGAACACTGAAGCTTTCTTT. Supplemented by reference TRBV19 and TRBJ1-1, the full variable domain reads DGGITQSPKYLFRKEGQNVTLSCEQNLNHDAMYWYRQDPGQGLRLIYYSQIVNDFQKGDIAEGYSVSREKKESFPLTVTSAQKNPTAFYLCASSIRTAMNTEAFFGQGTRLTVV.

The V gene is TRBV6-1, the J gene TRBJ1-1; maybe TRBD1 (5 bases). Germline CDR1 reads MNHNS; CDR2 reads SASEGT. V was clipped by 5 bases and J by 1 base, with 5 bases between them. The CDR3 consists of 12 residues. This CDR3 reads CASSQGNTEAFF. The CDR3 DNA reads as TGTGCCAGCAGTCAGGGGAACACTGAAGCTTTCTTT.

In its sample, this clone was seen a few times. The CDR3 region is CASRGRSDRENTEAFF. Here the CDR3 DNA reads TGTGCCAGCAGAGGACGATCAGACAGGGAGAACACTGAAGCTTTCTTT. The chain joins TRBV11-3 to TRBJ1-1; 7 nucleotides match TRBD1. V shed 6 bases, J shed 1 base, and the junction held 11 bases outside the gene matches. Germline CDR1 and CDR2: SGHNT and YENEEA. This CDR3 contains 16 residues.

The table lists this clone with a count of one. Here the CDR3 DNA reads TGTGCCAGCAGCGTTCCCGGGACAGGGGGTTCTAAAGATACGCAGTATTTT. This codes for CASSVPGTGGSKDTQYF. V and J are TRBV9 and TRBJ2-3, with 11 positions matching TRBD1. Germline loops: CDR1 SGDLS, CDR2 YYNGEE. V lost 2 bases, J lost 5 bases, and 10 bases stayed unmatched. CDR3 size: 17 residues.

The genes are TRBV7-2 and TRBJ2-7; D may be TRBD2 (5 bases). There are 16 residues in the CDR3. V dropped 3 bases and J dropped 7 bases, with 22 bases sitting between them. Germline V gene sequence: CDR1 SGHTA, CDR2 FQGNSA. In nucleotides, the CDR3 is TGTGCCAGCAGCTTTGGTACGCCGGACTTTTTAAGTGAGCAGTACTTC. Translated: CASSFGTPDFLSEQYF.

The J gene is TRBJ1-2, the V gene TRBV5-1; D might be TRBD1 (6 bases). Germline assignment: CDR1 SGHRS and CDR2 YFSETQ. The CDR3 sequence is 15 residues long. Trimming pared 0 bases from V and 3 bases from J, leaving 12 bases between. The CDR3 region has the DNA TGCGCCAGCAGCTTGGTCGACAGGCGCGACTATGGCTACACCTTC. Protein: CASSLVDRRDYGYTF.

The J gene is TRBJ2-7, the V gene TRBV6-1, with D maybe TRBD1 (5 bases). There are 13 residues in the CDR3. V gave up 6 bases and J gave up 3 bases, with 12 bases separating them. Germline V CDR1 and CDR2: MNHNS, SASEGT. CDR3 DNA: TGTGCCAGCAGCGTGACAGCCGACTACGAGCAGTACTTC. Its protein product is CASSVTADYEQYF.

The chain uses TRBV4-3 and TRBJ1-1; D gene unclear. Between the trimmed V and J ends, which lost 1 base and 1 base, there was a span of 7 bases. The CDR3 spans 14 residues. Germline CDR1 LGHNA, CDR2 YSLEER. In DNA, the CDR3 is TGCGCCAGCAGCCAAGTAGAGGAGAACACTGAAGCTTTCTTT. As protein: CASSQVEENTEAFF.

V usage is TRBV5-4 and J usage is TRBJ2-1; D unresolved. Germline loops: CDR1 SGHNT, CDR2 YYREEE (reference sequence). This CDR3 comprises 14 residues. The V gene lost 4 bases and the J gene lost 8 bases, with 16 bases spanning the gap. CDR3 coding DNA: TGTGCCAGCAGCCTAGTTGAGACCCCCCATGAGCAGTTCTTC. This gives the protein CASSLVETPHEQFF.

The genes are TRBV15 and TRBJ2-7; possible D gene TRBD1, 6 bases. The CDR3 sequence is 14 residues long. Germline V gene data show CDR1 as LNHNV and CDR2 as YYDKDF (reference sequence). V dropped 1 base and J dropped 3 bases, with 10 bases sitting between them. CDR3 protein: CATSRVAGVYEQYF. For the CDR3, the DNA is TGTGCCACCAGCAGAGTGGCAGGGGTCTACGAGCAGTACTTC. Full variable domain (rest looked up from reference TRBV15 and TRBJ2-7): DAMVIQNPRYQVTQFGKPVTLSCSQTLNHNVMYWYQQKSSQAPKLLFHYYDKDFNNEADTPDNFQSRRPNTSFCFLDIRSPGLGDTAMYLCATSRVAGVYEQYFGPGTRLTVT.

The V gene is TRBV19, the J gene TRBJ1-2; D is uncertain. Germline-derived CDR1 and CDR2 are LNHDA and SQIVND (reference sequence). The CDR3 is 15 amino acids. V was clipped by 4 bases and J by 6 bases, with 18 bases between them. The CDR3 coding sequence is TGTGCCAGTAGTAAAGGCGGGGAGATAGTAAATGGCTACACCTTC. Its protein is CASSKGGEIVNGYTF.